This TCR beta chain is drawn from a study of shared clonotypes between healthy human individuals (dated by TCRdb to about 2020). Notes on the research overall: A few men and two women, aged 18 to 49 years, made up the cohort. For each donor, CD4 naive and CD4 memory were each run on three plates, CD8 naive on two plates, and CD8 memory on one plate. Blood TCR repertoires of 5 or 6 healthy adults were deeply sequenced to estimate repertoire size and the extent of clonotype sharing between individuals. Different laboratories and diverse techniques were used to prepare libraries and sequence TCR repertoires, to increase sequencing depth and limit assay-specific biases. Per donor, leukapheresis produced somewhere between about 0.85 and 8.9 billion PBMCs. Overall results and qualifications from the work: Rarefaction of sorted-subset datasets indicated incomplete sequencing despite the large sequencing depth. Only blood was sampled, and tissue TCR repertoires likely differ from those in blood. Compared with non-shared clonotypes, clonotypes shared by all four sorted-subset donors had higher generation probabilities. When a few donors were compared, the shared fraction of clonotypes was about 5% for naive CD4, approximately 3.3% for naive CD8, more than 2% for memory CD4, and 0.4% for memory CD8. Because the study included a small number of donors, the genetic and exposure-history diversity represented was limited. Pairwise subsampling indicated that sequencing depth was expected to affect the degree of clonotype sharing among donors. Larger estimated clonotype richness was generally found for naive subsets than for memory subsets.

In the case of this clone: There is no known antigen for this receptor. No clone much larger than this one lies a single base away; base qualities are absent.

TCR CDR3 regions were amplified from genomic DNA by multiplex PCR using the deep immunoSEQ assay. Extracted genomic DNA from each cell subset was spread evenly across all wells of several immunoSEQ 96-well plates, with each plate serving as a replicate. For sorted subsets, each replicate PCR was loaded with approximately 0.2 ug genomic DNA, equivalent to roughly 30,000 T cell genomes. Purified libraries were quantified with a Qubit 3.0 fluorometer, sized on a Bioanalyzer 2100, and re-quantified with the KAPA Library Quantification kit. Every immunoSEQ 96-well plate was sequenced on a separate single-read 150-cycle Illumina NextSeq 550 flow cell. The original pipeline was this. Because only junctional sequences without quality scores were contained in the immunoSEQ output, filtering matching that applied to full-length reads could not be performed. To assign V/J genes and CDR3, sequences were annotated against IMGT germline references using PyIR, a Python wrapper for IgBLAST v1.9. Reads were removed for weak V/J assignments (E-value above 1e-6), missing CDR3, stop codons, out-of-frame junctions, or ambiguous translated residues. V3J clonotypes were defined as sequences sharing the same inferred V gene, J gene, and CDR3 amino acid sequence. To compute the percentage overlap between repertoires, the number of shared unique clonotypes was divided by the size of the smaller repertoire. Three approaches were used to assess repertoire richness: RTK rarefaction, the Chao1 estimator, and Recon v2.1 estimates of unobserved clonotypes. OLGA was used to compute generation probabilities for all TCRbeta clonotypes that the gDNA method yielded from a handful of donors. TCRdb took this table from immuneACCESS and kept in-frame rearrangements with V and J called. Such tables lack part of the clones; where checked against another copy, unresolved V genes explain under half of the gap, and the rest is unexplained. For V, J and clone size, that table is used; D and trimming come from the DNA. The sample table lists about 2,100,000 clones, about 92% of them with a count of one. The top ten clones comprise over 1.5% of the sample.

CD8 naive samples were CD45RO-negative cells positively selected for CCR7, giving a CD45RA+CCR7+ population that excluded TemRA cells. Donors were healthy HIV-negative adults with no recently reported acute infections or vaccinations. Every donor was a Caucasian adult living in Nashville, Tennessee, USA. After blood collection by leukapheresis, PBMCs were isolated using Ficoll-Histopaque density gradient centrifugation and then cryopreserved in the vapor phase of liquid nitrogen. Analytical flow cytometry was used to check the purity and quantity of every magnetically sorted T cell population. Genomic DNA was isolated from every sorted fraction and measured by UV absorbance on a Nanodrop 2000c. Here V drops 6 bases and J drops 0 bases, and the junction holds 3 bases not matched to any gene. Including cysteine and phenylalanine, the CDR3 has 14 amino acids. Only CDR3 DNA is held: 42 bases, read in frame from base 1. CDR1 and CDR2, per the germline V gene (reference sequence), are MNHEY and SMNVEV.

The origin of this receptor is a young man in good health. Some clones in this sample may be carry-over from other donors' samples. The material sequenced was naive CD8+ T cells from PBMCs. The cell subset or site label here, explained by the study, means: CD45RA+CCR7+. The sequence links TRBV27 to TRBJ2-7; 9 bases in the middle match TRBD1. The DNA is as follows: TGTGCCAGCAGCCGGACAGGGGACTCCTACGAGCAGTACTTC. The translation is CASSRTGDSYEQYF.